The TCR beta chain described here comes from a study of OX40 agonist ivuxolimab in advanced cancers. For the study at large: A history of anti-PD-1, anti-PD-L1 or anti-CTLA-4 therapy was acceptable, and 40% to 45% had some.

Findings of the study overall: Low normalized clonal expansion also occurred in some nonresponding patients.

Data came from immunoSEQ multiplex PCR; TCRdb stores just in-frame clones and leaves some out. The sample records approximately 70,000 clones, 88% being singletons. As regards this clone: What it binds is unknown.

This sample comprised CD4+ or CD8+ T cells sorted from blood, obtained in a trial of the OX40 agonist ivuxolimab. The receptor was derived from an adult with an advanced solid tumor such as melanoma, head and neck, liver or kidney cancer.

CDR3: CASSQGAGTWGIETQYF. The DNA for the CDR3 is TGTGCCAGCAGCCAAGGGGCAGGGACCTGGGGGATCGAGACCCAGTACTTC. The chain links TRBV4-2 to TRBJ2-5, with D perhaps assigned TRBD1 or TRBD2 (5 bases each). Germline V CDR1 and CDR2: LGHNA, YNFKEQ. With 1 base removed from V and 5 bases from J, the gap between germline ends came to 20 bases. The CDR3 is 17 amino acids.